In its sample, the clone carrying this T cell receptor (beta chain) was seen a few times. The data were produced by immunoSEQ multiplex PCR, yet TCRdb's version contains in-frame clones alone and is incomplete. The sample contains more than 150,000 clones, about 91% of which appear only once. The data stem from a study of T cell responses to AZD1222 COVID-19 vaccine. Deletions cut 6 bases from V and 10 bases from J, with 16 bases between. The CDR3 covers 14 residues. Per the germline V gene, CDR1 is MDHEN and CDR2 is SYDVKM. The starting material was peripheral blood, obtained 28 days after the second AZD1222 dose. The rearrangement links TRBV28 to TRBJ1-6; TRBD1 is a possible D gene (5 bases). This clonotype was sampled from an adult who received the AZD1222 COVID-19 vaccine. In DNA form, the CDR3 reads TGTGCCAGCAGGACCTTCAGGGCAGTCTCACCCCTCCACTTT. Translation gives CASRTFRAVSPLHF.